A single sample is the source of the 11 T cell receptor beta chains below, sequenced in a study of CXCR3-negative and CXCR3-positive naive CD8 T cells. The TRB cDNA libraries were prepared by 5' RACE with UMI labels. TCRdb reprocessed the 5' RACE reads; each CDR3 protein has one entry and no DNA is given. In total, the table holds roughly 8,000 distinct CDR3 sequences. The source material was naive CXCR3- CD8+ T cells from blood. Subset denoted: CD45RO-CCR7+CD27+CD95- naive CD8+ T cells lacking CXCR3 (TNR3-). These receptors all come from a human donor in good health. Some clones in this sample may be carry-over from other donors' samples.

V gene TRBV10-1 combines with J gene TRBJ2-7. Germline CDR1 is WNHNN and CDR2 is SYGVQD (reference sequence). This CDR3 has 14 amino acids. CDR3 sequence: CASSDETGLNEQYF.

By frequency, this clonotype registers medium-sized. The chain links TRBV28 to TRBJ2-3; TCRdb lists TRBD1, though no DNA is available to test this call. The CDR3 totals 13 residues. In germline, CDR1 is MDHEN, CDR2 SYDVKM. CDR3 sequence reads: CASMGADGDTQYF.

The chain carries TRBV29-1 and TRBJ2-3. This CDR3 has 12 residues. Germline V gene lookup returns CDR1 SQVTM and CDR2 ANQGSEA. The CDR3: CSVEEETDSQYF.

In terms of frequency, this clonotype is medium-sized. The chain links TRBV14 to TRBJ2-1; the TCRdb D gene call, TRBD1, has no DNA to confirm it. Looked up from germline, CDR1 is SGHDN and CDR2 is FVKESK. This CDR3 spans 14 amino acids. CDR3 sequence reads: CASRGQGEYNEQFF.

V and J are TRBV28 and TRBJ2-7; TCRdb's D gene call, TRBD2, goes unchecked for lack of DNA. Germline V gene data show CDR1 as MDHEN and CDR2 as SYDVKM. The CDR3 covers 14 residues. This chain's CDR3 is CASNVAGGSYEQYF.

This clonotype is classed as medium-sized by frequency. The chain has TRBV7-9 and TRBJ2-7; there is no DNA to check the TCRdb D call of TRBD1. The CDR3 length is 15 residues. The germline CDR1 and CDR2 sequences are SEHNR and FQNEAQ (reference sequence). This CDR3 is CASSETGTGDYEQYF.

The chain carries TRBV20-1 and TRBJ2-3. The CDR3 length is 16 residues. Germline V CDR1 and CDR2: DFQATT, SNEGSKA (reference sequence). The CDR3 sequence is CSAMNLQVQITDTQYF.

The rearrangement uses TRBV29-1 and TRBJ2-1. The CDR3 has 13 residues. Per germline, CDR1 SQVTM and CDR2 ANQGSEA. This CDR3 is CSVPNFNYNEQFF.

This clonotype counts as medium-sized by frequency. This rearrangement joins TRBV10-3 to TRBJ2-1; the TCRdb call, TRBD2, lacks DNA for checking. This CDR3 spans 16 amino acids. Germline V gene sequence: CDR1 ENHRY, CDR2 SYGVKD. The CDR3 is CAISESHTGGPGEQFF.

This chain links TRBV6-6 with TRBJ2-5. The CDR3 runs 14 residues. Germline V gives CDR1 MNHNY, CDR2 SVGAGI (reference sequence). CDR3 protein: CASSLALAQETQYF.

In terms of frequency, this clonotype is medium-sized (0.01 to 0.1%). The V and J genes are TRBV29-1 and TRBJ2-3; TCRdb picks TRBD1, but there is no DNA to check that call. The CDR3 has 12 residues. Germline V gene lookup returns CDR1 SQVTM and CDR2 ANQGSEA. CDR3 protein: CSVERTEDTQYF.